This T cell receptor (beta chain) was profiled in a study of blood T cell repertoires in COVID-19 (dated by TCRdb to the early 2020s). Describing the broader study: Samples from collaborators originated in the United States, Italy and Spain and spanned both the acute and convalescent phases of COVID-19. The material from the prospective study consisted of cDNA or gDNA derived from T cells, B-cell-depleted T cells, or PBMCs. Deeply sampled blood TCRbeta repertoires from subjects exposed to, actively infected with, or recovered from COVID-19 were included in the dataset. The repertoires were released in a freely available public database meant as a resource for research on the immune response to SARS-CoV-2. The samples were drawn from two sources: the first 160 participants of the ongoing ImmuneRACE study, and 1,000 to 1,500 subjects contributed by 6 global collaborators. The sample metadata nearly always contained a de-identified subject ID, COVID-19 status, age in years and sex. Where available, HLA class I and class II types were obtained from metadata supplied by the sample provider rather than from assay-based typing.

Overall study outcomes, separate from this receptor: Clinical and demographic metadata were provided uncurated, with the amount varying by source and participant.

Collaborating institutions collected whole blood in K2EDTA tubes following their own protocols. For TCRbeta analysis, collaborators shipped samples in one of three forms: frozen whole blood, isolated PBMCs, or DNA extracted from either of those sample types. Concerning this clone: Its antigen target is currently unknown. No base qualities exist here, and no much larger clone lies one base off it.

TCRbeta CDR3 regions were amplified from genomic DNA using the immunoSEQ Assay, a bias-controlled multiplex PCR. From the authors' description of their analysis: The number of nucleated cells in each sample was estimated from the amplification of reference gene primers within the assay. To quantify the absolute abundance of each unique TCRbeta CDR3 rearrangement, sequence reads were collapsed and filtered. For each sample, productive Simpson clonality was calculated as the square root of Simpson's diversity index over productive rearrangements. TCRdb holds this immuneACCESS table with in-frame rearrangements only. Some clones are missing; in checked studies, unresolved V genes explain under half, and the rest has no known cause. The V and J calls and the clone size are those of that table, but D and trimming were determined from the DNA. The sample has roughly 200,000 clones on record, about 87% of them singletons. Clones ranked in the top ten supply 2.5% to 3.5% of the sample.

From cysteine to phenylalanine, the CDR3 is 18 amino acids long. Only CDR3 DNA remains: 54 bases, in frame from the first base. V and J are truncated by 0 bases and 7 bases respectively, leaving an intervening sequence of 24 bases. The germline V gene (reference sequence) specifies PRHDT as CDR1 and FYEKMQ as CDR2. Sequenced: peripheral blood. Recombination connected TRBV13 to TRBJ1-2; the D gene is perhaps TRBD1, on 6 matching bases. This receptor was obtained from a man aged 40-50 years with active or convalescent COVID-19. The CDR3 corresponds to CASSLGRRTARYPGGYTF. The sequenced DNA: TGTGCCAGCAGCTTAGGCCGCCGGACAGCCCGTTATCCTGGTGGCTACACCTTC.